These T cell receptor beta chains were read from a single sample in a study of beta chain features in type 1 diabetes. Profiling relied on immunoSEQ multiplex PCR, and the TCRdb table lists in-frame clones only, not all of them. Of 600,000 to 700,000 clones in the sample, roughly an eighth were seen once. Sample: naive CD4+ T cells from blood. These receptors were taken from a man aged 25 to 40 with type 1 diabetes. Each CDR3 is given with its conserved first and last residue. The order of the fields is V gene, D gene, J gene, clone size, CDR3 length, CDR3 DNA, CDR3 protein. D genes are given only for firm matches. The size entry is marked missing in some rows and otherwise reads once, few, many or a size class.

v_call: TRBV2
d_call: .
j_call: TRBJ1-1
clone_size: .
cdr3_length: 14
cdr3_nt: TGTGCCAGCAGTGAAGCGACAGCGAACACTGAAGCTTTCTTT
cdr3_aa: CASSEATANTEAFF

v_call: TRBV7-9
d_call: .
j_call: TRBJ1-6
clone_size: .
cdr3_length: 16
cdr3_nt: TGTGCCAGCAGCTTAGCGACAGGAATTAATAATTCACCCCTCCACTTT
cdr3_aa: CASSLATGINNSPLHF

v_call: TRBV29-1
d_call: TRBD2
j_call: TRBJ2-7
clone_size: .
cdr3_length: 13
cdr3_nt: TGCAGCGTAGACACCGGGACTAGCAACGAGCAGTACTTC
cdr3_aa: CSVDTGTSNEQYF

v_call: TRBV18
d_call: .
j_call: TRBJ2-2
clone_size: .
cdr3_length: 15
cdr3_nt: TGTGCCAGCTCACCACGGGGGCAGAACACCGGGGAGCTGTTTTTT
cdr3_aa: CASSPRGQNTGELFF

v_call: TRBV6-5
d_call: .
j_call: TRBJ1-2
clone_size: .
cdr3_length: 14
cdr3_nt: TGTGCCAGCACCTCGAGGCAGGGAATATATGGCTACACCTTC
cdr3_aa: CASTSRQGIYGYTF

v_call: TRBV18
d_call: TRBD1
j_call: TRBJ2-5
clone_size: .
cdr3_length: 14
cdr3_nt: TGTGCCAGCTCACCACAGGACAGGCAAGAGACCCAGTACTTC
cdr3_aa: CASSPQDRQETQYF

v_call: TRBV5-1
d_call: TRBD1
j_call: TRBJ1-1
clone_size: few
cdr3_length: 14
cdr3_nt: TGCGCCAGCAGGGGGACAGGGACGAACACTGAAGCTTTCTTT
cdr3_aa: CASRGTGTNTEAFF

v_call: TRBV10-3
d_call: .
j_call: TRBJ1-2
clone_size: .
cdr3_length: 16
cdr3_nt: TGTGCCATCAGTGGTGGCGAGGGGACCAGGAGTTATGGCTACACCTTC
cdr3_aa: CAISGGEGTRSYGYTF

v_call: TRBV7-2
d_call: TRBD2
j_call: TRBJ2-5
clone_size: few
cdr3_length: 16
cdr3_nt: TGTGCCAGCAGCTTATGGTCTAGCGGGGGGGAAGAGACCCAGTACTTC
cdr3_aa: CASSLWSSGGEETQYF

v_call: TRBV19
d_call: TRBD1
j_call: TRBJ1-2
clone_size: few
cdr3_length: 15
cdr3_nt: TGTGCCAGTAGTATCGACAGGGGGCTAGCCTATGGCTACACCTTC
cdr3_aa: CASSIDRGLAYGYTF

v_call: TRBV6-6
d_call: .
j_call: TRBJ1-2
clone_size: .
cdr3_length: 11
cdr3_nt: TGTGCCAGCAGCCCCCTGGGTGGCTACACCTTC
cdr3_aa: CASSPLGGYTF

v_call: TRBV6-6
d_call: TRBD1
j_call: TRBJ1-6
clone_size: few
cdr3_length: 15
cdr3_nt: TGTGCCAGCAGTTACAGGGACAGGGTGAAATCACCCCTCCACTTT
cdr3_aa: CASSYRDRVKSPLHF

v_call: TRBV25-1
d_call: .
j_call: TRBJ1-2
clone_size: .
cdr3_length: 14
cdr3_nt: TGTGCCAGCAGTGCCACGGGAGAGGCAACAGGCTACACCTTC
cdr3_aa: CASSATGEATGYTF

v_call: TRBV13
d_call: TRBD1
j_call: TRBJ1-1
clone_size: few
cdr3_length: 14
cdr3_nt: TGTGCCAGCAGGACAGGGTCCTTGAACACTGAAGCTTTCTTT
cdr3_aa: CASRTGSLNTEAFF

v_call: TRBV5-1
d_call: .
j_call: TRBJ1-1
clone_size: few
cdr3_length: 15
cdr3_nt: TGCGCCAGCAGCCCCACCGGGAGTAAGGACACTGAAGCTTTCTTT
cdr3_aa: CASSPTGSKDTEAFF

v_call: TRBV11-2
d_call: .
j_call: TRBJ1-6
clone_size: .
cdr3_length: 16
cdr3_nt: TGTGCCAGCAGCTTGTTAGAGAGCTCCTATAATTCACCCCTCCACTTT
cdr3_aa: CASSLLESSYNSPLHF

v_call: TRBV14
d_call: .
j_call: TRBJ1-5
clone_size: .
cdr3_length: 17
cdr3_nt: TGTGCCAGCAGACAGATCTGGGGGGAAGGGAGCAATCAGCCCCAGCATTTT
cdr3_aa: CASRQIWGEGSNQPQHF

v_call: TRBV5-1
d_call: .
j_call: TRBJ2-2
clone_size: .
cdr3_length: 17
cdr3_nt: TGCGCCAGCAGCCCTGGACAGAGCCCTACGAACACCGGGGAGCTGTTTTTT
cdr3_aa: CASSPGQSPTNTGELFF

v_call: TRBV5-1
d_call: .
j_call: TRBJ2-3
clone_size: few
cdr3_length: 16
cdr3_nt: TGCGCCAGCAGCTTAGGTCGTGGCAGGGTGGGAGATACGCAGTATTTT
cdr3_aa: CASSLGRGRVGDTQYF

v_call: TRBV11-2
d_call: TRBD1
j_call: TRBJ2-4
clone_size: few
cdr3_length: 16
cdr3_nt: TGTGCCAGCAGCCCGGACAGGGGGCTCGTCAAAAACATTCAGTACTTC
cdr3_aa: CASSPDRGLVKNIQYF

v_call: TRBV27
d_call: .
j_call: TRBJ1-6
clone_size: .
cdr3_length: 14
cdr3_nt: TGTGCCAGCAGTTACAGGGAGTTCAATTCACCCCTCCACTTT
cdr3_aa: CASSYREFNSPLHF

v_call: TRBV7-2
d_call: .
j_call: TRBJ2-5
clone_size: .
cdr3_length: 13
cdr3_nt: TGTGCCAGCAGCTCCATGGGTCAAGAGACCCAGTACTTC
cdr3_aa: CASSSMGQETQYF

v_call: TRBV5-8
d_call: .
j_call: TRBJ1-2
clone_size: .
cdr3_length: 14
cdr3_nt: TGTGCCAGCAGCTTGATACAGGGAGACTATGGCTACACCTTC
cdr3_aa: CASSLIQGDYGYTF

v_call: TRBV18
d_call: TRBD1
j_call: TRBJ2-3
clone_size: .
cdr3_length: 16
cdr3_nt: TGTGCCAGCTCACCACCGCTGACAGGGTTCACAGATACGCAGTATTTT
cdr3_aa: CASSPPLTGFTDTQYF

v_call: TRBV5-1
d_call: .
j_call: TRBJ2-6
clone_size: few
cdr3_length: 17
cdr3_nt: TGCGCCAGCAGCCTGGAACCACAGGGAACTGGGGCCAACGTCCTGACTTTC
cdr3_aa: CASSLEPQGTGANVLTF

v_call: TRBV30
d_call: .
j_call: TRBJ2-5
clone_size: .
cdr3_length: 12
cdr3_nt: TGTGCCTGGAGTGTAATCCTGGAGACCCAGTACTTC
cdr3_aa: CAWSVILETQYF

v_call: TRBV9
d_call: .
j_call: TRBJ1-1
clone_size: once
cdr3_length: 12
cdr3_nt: TGTGCCAGCAGCCCCCAGGCCACTGAAGCTTTCTTT
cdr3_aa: CASSPQATEAFF

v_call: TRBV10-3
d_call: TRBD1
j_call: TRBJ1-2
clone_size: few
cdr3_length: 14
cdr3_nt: TGTGCCATCAGTGAAGGACAGGGGAACTATGGCTACACCTTC
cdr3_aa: CAISEGQGNYGYTF

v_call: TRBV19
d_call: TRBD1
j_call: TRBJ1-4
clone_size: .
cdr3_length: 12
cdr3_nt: TGTGCCAGTAGCGGACAGGATGAAAAACTGTTTTTT
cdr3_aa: CASSGQDEKLFF

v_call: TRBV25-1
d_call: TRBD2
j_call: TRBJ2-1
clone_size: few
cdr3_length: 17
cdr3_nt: TGTGCCAGCACCGCCCTAGCGGGGGCCCCGTCCTACAATGAGCAGTTCTTC
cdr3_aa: CASTALAGAPSYNEQFF

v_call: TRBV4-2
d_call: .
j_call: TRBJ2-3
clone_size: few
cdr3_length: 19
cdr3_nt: TGTGCCAGCAGCCACTTTAGGGGAGTGGCACGCGCTAGCACAGATACGCAGTATTTT
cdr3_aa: CASSHFRGVARASTDTQYF

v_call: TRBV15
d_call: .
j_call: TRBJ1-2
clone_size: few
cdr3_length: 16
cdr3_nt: TGTGCCACCAGCCACGGCGGGAACGGAGCTAACTATGGCTACACCTTC
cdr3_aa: CATSHGGNGANYGYTF

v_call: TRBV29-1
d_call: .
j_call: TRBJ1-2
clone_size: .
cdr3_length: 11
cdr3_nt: TGCAGCGTTGATCGTAACTATGGCTACACCTTC
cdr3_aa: CSVDRNYGYTF

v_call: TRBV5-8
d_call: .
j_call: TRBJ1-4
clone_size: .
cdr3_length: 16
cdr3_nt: TGTGCCAGCAGCCCCAGGGTCCGGGCAACTAATGAAAAACTGTTTTTT
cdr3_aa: CASSPRVRATNEKLFF

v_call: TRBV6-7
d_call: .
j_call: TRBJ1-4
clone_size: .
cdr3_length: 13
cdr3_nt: TGTGCCAGCAGCCCTAGTTCTGGAGAAAAACTGTTTTTT
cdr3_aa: CASSPSSGEKLFF

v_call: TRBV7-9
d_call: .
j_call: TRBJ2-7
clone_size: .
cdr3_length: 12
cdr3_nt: TGTGCCAGCAGCTTAAATGGGTACGAGCAGTACTTC
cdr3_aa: CASSLNGYEQYF

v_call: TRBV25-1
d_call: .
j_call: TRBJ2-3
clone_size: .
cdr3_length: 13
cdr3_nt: TGTGCCAGCAGTGAACTAAGCACAGATACGCAGTATTTT
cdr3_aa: CASSELSTDTQYF

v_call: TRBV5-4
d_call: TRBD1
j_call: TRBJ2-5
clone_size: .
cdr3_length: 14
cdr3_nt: TGTGCCAGCAGCTTGGGACAGGGACAAGAGACCCAGTACTTC
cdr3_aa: CASSLGQGQETQYF

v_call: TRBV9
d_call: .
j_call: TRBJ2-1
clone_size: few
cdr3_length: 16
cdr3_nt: TGTGCCAGCAGCCCGCCAACAGGGCGGGGTTCAGATGAGCAGTTCTTC
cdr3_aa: CASSPPTGRGSDEQFF

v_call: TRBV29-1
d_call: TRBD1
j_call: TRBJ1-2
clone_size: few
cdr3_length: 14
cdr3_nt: TGCAGCGTTGAAAGGGACAGGGGAGGCTATGGCTACACCTTC
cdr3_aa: CSVERDRGGYGYTF

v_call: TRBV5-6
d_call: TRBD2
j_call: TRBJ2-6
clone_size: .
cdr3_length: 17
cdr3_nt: TGTGCCAGCAGCGTCGGGGGACTAAGCTCTGGGGCCAACGTCCTGACTTTC
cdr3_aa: CASSVGGLSSGANVLTF

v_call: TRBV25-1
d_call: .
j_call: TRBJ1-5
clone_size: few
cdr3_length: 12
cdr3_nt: TGTGCCAGCAGTGATGGGGCTCAGCCCCAGCATTTT
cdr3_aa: CASSDGAQPQHF

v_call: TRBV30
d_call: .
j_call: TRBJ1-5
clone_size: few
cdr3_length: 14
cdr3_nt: TGTGCCTGGAGTGGGACACTTAGCAATCAGCCCCAGCATTTT
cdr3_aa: CAWSGTLSNQPQHF

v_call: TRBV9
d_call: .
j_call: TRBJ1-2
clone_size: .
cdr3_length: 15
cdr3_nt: TGTGCCAGCAGCGTAGCTGGGCAGGGCGCCTATGGCTACACCTTC
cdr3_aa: CASSVAGQGAYGYTF

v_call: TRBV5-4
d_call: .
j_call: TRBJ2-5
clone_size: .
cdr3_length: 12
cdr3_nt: TGTGCCAGCAGCTTTAACCAAGAGACCCAGTACTTC
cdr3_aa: CASSFNQETQYF

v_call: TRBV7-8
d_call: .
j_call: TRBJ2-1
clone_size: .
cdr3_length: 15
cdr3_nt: TGTGCCAGCAGCCACGTAGGGGGGTCCTACAATGAGCAGTTCTTC
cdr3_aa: CASSHVGGSYNEQFF

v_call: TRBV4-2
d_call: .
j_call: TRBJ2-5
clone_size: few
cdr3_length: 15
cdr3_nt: TGTGCCAGCAGCCAAGATAACAGGGCCCAAGAGACCCAGTACTTC
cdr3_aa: CASSQDNRAQETQYF

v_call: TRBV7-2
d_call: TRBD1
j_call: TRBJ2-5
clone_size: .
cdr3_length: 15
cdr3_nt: TGTGCCAGCAGCGAACAACAGGGGGCCCAAGAGACCCAGTACTTC
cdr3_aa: CASSEQQGAQETQYF

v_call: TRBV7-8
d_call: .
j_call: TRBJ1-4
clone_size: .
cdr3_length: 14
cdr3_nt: TGTGCCAGCAGCCCAGGGAATTGGAATGAAAAACTGTTTTTT
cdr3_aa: CASSPGNWNEKLFF

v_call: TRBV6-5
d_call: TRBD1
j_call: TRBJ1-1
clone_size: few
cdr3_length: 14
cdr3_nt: TGTGCCACAAAACCGGGACAGCAGAACACTGAAGCTTTCTTT
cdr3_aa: CATKPGQQNTEAFF

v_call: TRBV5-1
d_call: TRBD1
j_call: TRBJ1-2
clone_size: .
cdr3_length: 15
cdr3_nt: TGCGCCAGCAGCCCTAGGACAGGTCCCGACTATGGCTACACCTTC
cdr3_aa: CASSPRTGPDYGYTF

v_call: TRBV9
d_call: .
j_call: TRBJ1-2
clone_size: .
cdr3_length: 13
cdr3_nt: TGTGCCAGCAGCCCAAGGAGTGAGGGAGGCTACACCTTC
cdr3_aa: CASSPRSEGGYTF

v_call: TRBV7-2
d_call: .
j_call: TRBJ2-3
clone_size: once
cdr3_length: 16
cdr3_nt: TGTGCCAGCAGCCACCCCGGTGGCCCAACTGCAGATACGCAGTATTTT
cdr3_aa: CASSHPGGPTADTQYF

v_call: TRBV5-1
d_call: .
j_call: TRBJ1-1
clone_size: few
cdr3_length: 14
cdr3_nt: TGCGCCAGCAGCTTGGCGGCTGGGAACACTGAAGCTTTCTTT
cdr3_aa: CASSLAAGNTEAFF

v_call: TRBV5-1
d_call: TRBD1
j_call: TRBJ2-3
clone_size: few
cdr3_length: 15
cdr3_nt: TGCGCCAGCAGCATTGACAGGGGTGGCACAGATACGCAGTATTTT
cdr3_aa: CASSIDRGGTDTQYF

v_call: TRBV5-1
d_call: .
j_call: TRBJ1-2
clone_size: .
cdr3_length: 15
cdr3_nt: TGCGCCAGCAGCTTGGCCAATACAGGGTTGAATGGCTACACCTTC
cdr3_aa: CASSLANTGLNGYTF

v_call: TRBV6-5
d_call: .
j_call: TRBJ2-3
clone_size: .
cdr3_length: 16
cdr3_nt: TGTGCCAGCAGTTCGCTTCCCGGTCTAAGCACAGATACGCAGTATTTT
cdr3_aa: CASSSLPGLSTDTQYF